This T cell receptor (beta chain) stems from a study of shared clonotypes between healthy human individuals. Study observations and caveats: A handful of donors showed sharing of approximately 4.7% of naive CD4 clonotypes.

Method: immunoSEQ multiplex PCR; TCRdb's copy keeps in-frame clones and lacks some. The sample records 180,000 or so clones, just under 95% being singletons. This CDR3 has 16 residues. Trimming left V 4 bases short and J 0 bases short, with 16 bases between. Germline V gene data show CDR1 as SGHVS and CDR2 as FQNEAQ. This clone was counted once. Its antigen is unidentified. Sequencing used naive CD4+ T cells sorted from blood. Subset of the sample: CD45RA+ positively selected. The receptor comes from a woman in her 30s in good health. This chain joins TRBV7-8 and TRBJ2-7; no firm D call. The CDR3 spells CASSSDWQATSYEQYF. The CDR3 bases are TGTGCCAGCAGCTCCGACTGGCAGGCCACCTCCTACGAGCAGTACTTC.